Described below is a single T cell receptor (beta chain) sequence and its context. Antigen: not known. Germline CDR1 reads KGHSH; CDR2 reads LQKENI. The CDR3 has 15 amino acids. The V segment lost 3 bases and the J segment 17 bases; nucleotides outside the gene matches: 18. This sample is part of a study of cytomegalovirus exposure and HLA in healthy donors. Study-wide results and limits: A later analysis revealed that TCR association rates differed between HLA loci, peaking at DRB1 and bottoming out at HLA-C. Analysis was carried out at a later point, and it linked a missense DCLRE1C variant to TCR beta V- and J-gene trimming. It has been reported that TCR beta sequences accurately predicted the HLA-A and HLA-B alleles of most subjects. While the bulk of TCR sequences proved rare, some public TCRs turned up in many donors.

Both 60 Vbeta primers and 13 Jbeta primers went into the PCR. Clones were sequenced by immunoSEQ multiplex PCR, and TCRdb holds only the in-frame ones, with some missing. This sample has under 200,000 clones, with roughly 60% found just once. V and J are TRBV18 and TRBJ1-4; 7 nucleotides agree with TRBD1. The TCR was taken from a man aged 40-49 years in good health and CMV-seronegative. The sequenced material came from PBMCs. The CDR3 bases are TGTGCCAGCTCACCGGCCCGGACAGGAACAGGTTCCCCTTTTTTT. This codes for CASSPARTGTGSPFF. Looking up the rest from reference TRBV18 and TRBJ1-4 gives the full variable domain: NAGVMQNPRHLVRRRGQEARLRCSPMKGHSHVYWYRQLPEEGLKFMVYLQKENIIDESGMPKERFSAEFPKEGPSILRIQQVVRGDSAAYFCASSPARTGTGSPFFGSGTQLSVL.